This TCR beta chain was captured in a study of blood T cell repertoires in COVID-19. Authors' analysis steps: Quantification of nucleated cells was approximated via reference gene primer amplification. Profiled with immunoSEQ multiplex PCR; TCRdb holds only in-frame clones, not every one. The V and J calls and clone size were taken over from that table, and D and trimming were inferred from the DNA. The sample shows 200,000 or so clones, 88% of them seen only once. After removal of 1 base from V and 3 bases from J, the junction contained 8 bases not matched to a gene. CDR3 length: 16 amino acids. The germline V gene has CDR1 LNHNV and CDR2 YYDKDF (reference sequence).

The clonotype was recovered from a woman aged 60-75 years with acute or convalescent COVID-19. The gene calls are TRBV15 and TRBJ1-1, with TRBD1 matching over 7 bases. Sequencing was performed on peripheral blood. CDR3 bases: TGTGCCACCAGCAGAGGACAGGGCGAGGGGGACACTGAAGCTTTCTTT. It specifies CATSRGQGEGDTEAFF.